The clone carrying this TCR beta chain was found many times. Its antigen is currently unknown. TCRdb processed the 5' RACE reads anew with MiXCR; each CDR3 protein has one entry. The sample holds 350,000 or so distinct CDR3 sequences, approximately 8.2% seen once. Trimming removed 1 base at V and 0 bases at J, with 6 bases between. Germline V gene lookup returns CDR1 LGHNA and CDR2 YNFKEQ. There are 15 residues in the CDR3. This entry comes from a study of CD8 T cells in ankylosing spondylitis. Findings and caveats of the study: What seemed typical of ankylosing spondylitis blood was a TCR beta motif built from eight highly homologous variants.

The chain uses TRBV4-2 and TRBJ1-4; no clear D gene. Sequencing input: blood, either unsorted or a sorted T cell fraction (not recorded which). This clonotype was obtained from a male donor with ankylosing spondylitis. The DNA for the CDR3 is TGTGCCAGCAGCCAAGTTTTAGCAACTAATGAAAAACTGTTTTTT. This sequence encodes CASSQVLATNEKLFF.